A selection of T cell receptor beta chains follows, all from one sample in a study of CD4 T cell repertoires in COVID-19. TCRdb's copy holds only in-frame clones and misses some; the assay was immunoSEQ multiplex PCR. Here the sample spans approximately 8,700 clones, around 84% being singletons. The sample here was effector memory CD4+ T cells from blood, taken before the COVID-19 pandemic. Receptors originate from a human donor who had COVID-19. CDR3s include the opening cysteine and the closing phenylalanine or tryptophan. Fields, in order: J gene, clone size, V gene, D gene, CDR3 protein, CDR3 DNA. A D gene is named only where the DNA matches it firmly. Clone size is not always given. Where it is, it says once, few, many or a class for expanded clones.

J: TRBJ2-7
size: NA
V: TRBV18
D: TRBD1
CDR3: CASSTIGTGEGYEQYF
DNA: TGTGCCAGCTCAACCATAGGGACAGGGGAGGGGTACGAGCAGTACTTC

J: TRBJ2-7
size: NA
V: TRBV5-1
D: TRBD1
CDR3: CASSLSTGGYEQYF
DNA: TGCGCCAGCAGCTTGTCAACAGGGGGCTACGAGCAGTACTTC

J: TRBJ2-7
size: NA
V: TRBV27
D: NA
CDR3: CASRGRVDHEQYF
DNA: TGTGCCAGCAGAGGCAGGGTAGATCACGAGCAGTACTTC

J: TRBJ1-1
size: NA
V: TRBV4-1
D: NA
CDR3: CASSPGPIGENTEAFF
DNA: TGCGCCAGCAGCCCTGGCCCCATAGGGGAGAACACTGAAGCTTTCTTT

J: TRBJ1-6
size: NA
V: TRBV5-4
D: TRBD1
CDR3: CASSLGAGGDGNSPLHF
DNA: TGTGCCAGCAGCTTGGGGGCAGGGGGCGATGGTAATTCACCCCTCCACTTT

J: TRBJ1-4
size: few
V: TRBV19
D: NA
CDR3: CASTLRASTNEKLFF
DNA: TGTGCCAGTACTCTCAGGGCCTCAACTAATGAAAAACTGTTTTTT

J: TRBJ2-5
size: medium-sized
V: TRBV5-1
D: TRBD1
CDR3: CASSDPGQGAGETQYF
DNA: TGCGCCAGCAGCGACCCGGGACAGGGGGCCGGGGAGACCCAGTACTTC

J: TRBJ1-1
size: NA
V: TRBV21-1
D: NA
CDR3: CASSRQGVEGGTEAFF
DNA: TGTGCCAGCAGCAGACAGGGGGTGGAAGGAGGAACTGAAGCTTTCTTT

J: TRBJ1-2
size: NA
V: TRBV18
D: TRBD1
CDR3: CASSPGTGDYGYTF
DNA: TGTGCCAGCTCACCAGGGACAGGAGACTATGGCTACACCTTC

J: TRBJ2-1
size: NA
V: TRBV27
D: NA
CDR3: CASSKVAEYNEQFF
DNA: TGTGCCAGCTCCAAGGTAGCGGAATACAATGAGCAGTTCTTC

J: TRBJ2-1
size: NA
V: TRBV7-9
D: TRBD2
CDR3: CASSLLAGANEQFF
DNA: TGTGCCAGCAGCTTATTAGCGGGAGCCAATGAGCAGTTCTTC

J: TRBJ1-1
size: few
V: TRBV2
D: NA
CDR3: CASSRGVGGTEAFF
DNA: TGTGCCAGCTCGCGTGGGGTAGGAGGCACTGAAGCTTTCTTT

J: TRBJ1-5
size: NA
V: TRBV15
D: NA
CDR3: CATSRDLINQPQHF
DNA: TGTGCCACCAGCAGAGATCTTATCAATCAGCCCCAGCATTTT

J: TRBJ1-2
size: NA
V: TRBV28
D: TRBD1
CDR3: CASTDRSYGYTF
DNA: TGTGCCAGCACGGACAGGAGCTATGGCTACACCTTC

J: TRBJ2-5
size: NA
V: TRBV6-5
D: NA
CDR3: CASSSRRQGLETQYF
DNA: TGTGCCAGCAGTTCCCGCCGGCAGGGGCTGGAGACCCAGTACTTC

J: TRBJ2-3
size: NA
V: TRBV6-5
D: TRBD2
CDR3: CASKKAGGTDTQYF
DNA: TGTGCCAGCAAGAAAGCGGGGGGGACCGATACGCAGTATTTT

J: TRBJ2-3
size: NA
V: TRBV5-1
D: TRBD2
CDR3: CASSLAALAGGDTDTQYF
DNA: TGCGCCAGCAGCTTGGCAGCGCTAGCGGGCGGAGACACAGATACGCAGTATTTT

J: TRBJ1-2
size: NA
V: TRBV5-6
D: TRBD1
CDR3: CASRSGTGYGYTF
DNA: TGTGCCAGCAGATCCGGGACAGGCTATGGCTACACCTTC

J: TRBJ2-7
size: NA
V: TRBV5-1
D: TRBD1
CDR3: CASSSGTGASEQYF
DNA: TGCGCCAGCAGCTCAGGGACAGGGGCGAGCGAGCAGTACTTC

J: TRBJ1-6
size: NA
V: TRBV5-4
D: NA
CDR3: CASSGHRVENSPLHF
DNA: TGTGCCAGCAGCGGCCACAGGGTGGAGAATTCACCCCTCCACTTT